Listed here are 21 T cell receptor beta chains from one sample, sequenced in a study of T cells expressing NK-cell markers. From the 5' RACE reads, TCRdb lists one entry per CDR3 protein and no DNA. This listing includes about 380,000 distinct CDR3 sequences. The material sequenced was blood T cells: a sorted CD56 or NKG2C T cell subset, CD4+ or CD8+ T cells, or bulk PBMC T cells (not recorded which). All receptors derive from a man aged 18 to 69 in good health.

CDR3 sequence: CASSFMGQPQHF. This chain connects TRBV13 to TRBJ1-5. This CDR3 is 12 amino acids long. Germline CDR1 PRHDT, CDR2 FYEKMQ (reference sequence). Full variable domain (outside the CDR3, taken from reference TRBV13 and TRBJ1-5): AAGVIQSPRHLIKEKRETATLKCYPIPRHDTVYWYQQGPGQDPQFLISFYEKMQSDKGSIPDRFSAQQFSDYHSELNMSSLELGDSALYFCASSFMGQPQHFGDGTRLSIL.

The chain links TRBV10-3 to TRBJ1-1. This CDR3 is built from 14 residues. Germline CDR1 ENHRY, CDR2 SYGVKD. The CDR3 protein is CAISASDGNTEAFF.

The genes are TRBV7-2 and TRBJ1-5; TCRdb gives TRBD1 as the D gene, but with no DNA this cannot be confirmed. The CDR3 length is 15 residues. Germline V CDR1 and CDR2: SGHTA, FQGNSA. CDR3 sequence: CASSLRPGEGQPQHF.

This sequence joins TRBV9 and TRBJ2-5; lacking DNA, the TRBD1 call made by TCRdb goes unchecked. CDR1 and CDR2 from the germline V gene are SGDLS and YYNGEE. The CDR3 is 15 residues long. This CDR3 is CASSFRDRGRETQYF.

V gene TRBV18 combines with J gene TRBJ2-7. The CDR3 sequence is 16 residues long. From germline, CDR1 is KGHSH and CDR2 LQKENI. This CDR3 reads CASSPLTPGSTYEQYF. Full variable domain (missing parts from reference TRBV18 and TRBJ2-7): NAGVMQNPRHLVRRRGQEARLRCSPMKGHSHVYWYRQLPEEGLKFMVYLQKENIIDESGMPKERFSAEFPKEGPSILRIQQVVRGDSAAYFCASSPLTPGSTYEQYFGPGTRLTVT.

J is TRBJ2-7 and V is TRBV4-1; without DNA, the TCRdb call of TRBD1 cannot be checked. Germline V lookup: CDR1 MGHRA, CDR2 YSYEKL. The length of the CDR3 is 15 residues. CDR3 protein: CASSHPGTGVREQYF.

The J gene is TRBJ1-4, the V gene TRBV20-1. Looked up from germline, CDR1 is DFQATT and CDR2 is SNEGSKA (reference sequence). The CDR3 sequence is 15 residues long. CDR3 sequence reads: CSAQPFVSPDEKLFF.

The chain combines TRBV5-1 with TRBJ2-3; TCRdb indicates TRBD2, and absent DNA this call remains unverified. CDR3 length: 17 amino acids. Germline-derived CDR1 and CDR2 are SGHRS and YFSETQ. CDR3 in amino acids: CASSLVPGLTTTDTQYF.

The rearrangement links TRBV18 to TRBJ1-1; TCRdb calls TRBD1, which cannot be checked without DNA. Germline V lookup: CDR1 KGHSH, CDR2 LQKENI. The CDR3 extends over 13 amino acids. This CDR3 reads CASSPLNRGEAFF.

The V call is TRBV7-8, the J call TRBJ2-1; without DNA, the TCRdb call of TRBD1 cannot be checked. This CDR3 has 15 residues. The germline CDR1 and CDR2 sequences are SGHVS and FQNEAQ. CDR3 in amino acids: CASSLAGQGVGEQFF.

The CDR3 is CASSLSGGRDKTQYF. This chain uses TRBV12-3 or TRBV12-4 with TRBJ2-5; TCRdb selects TRBD1, and the lack of DNA leaves this call unchecked. The CDR3 extends over 15 amino acids.

The V call is TRBV20-1, the J call TRBJ2-2; TCRdb reports TRBD2, a call that lacks DNA to check it against. The CDR3 is 14 amino acids. Germline V CDR1 and CDR2: DFQATT, SNEGSKA (reference sequence). This CDR3 is CSAWQGRGSGELFF.

This chain joins TRBV6-1 and TRBJ2-1; the D call from TCRdb, TRBD1, cannot be confirmed without DNA. CDR1 and CDR2 from the germline V gene are MNHNS and SASEGT. The CDR3 loop spans 16 amino acids. The CDR3 loop reads CASRPLGGQGHNEQFF.

The chain uses TRBV20-1 and TRBJ1-6. Looked up from germline, CDR1 is DFQATT and CDR2 is SNEGSKA (reference sequence). The CDR3 has 12 amino acids. Here the CDR3 reads CSASSSVGQPHF.

The chain is built from TRBV7-2 and TRBJ2-1; TCRdb reports TRBD1, a call that lacks DNA to check it against. The germline V gene encodes CDR1 SGHTA and CDR2 FQGNSA. This CDR3 region has 16 residues. The chain's CDR3 is CASSLTSGTGYNEQFF.

The V gene is TRBV18, the J gene TRBJ2-5; the TCRdb D gene call, TRBD2, has no DNA to confirm it. Germline CDR1 KGHSH, CDR2 LQKENI. CDR3 length: 14 residues. The CDR3 spells CASSPMGHQETQYF. Full variable domain (missing parts from reference TRBV18 and TRBJ2-5): NAGVMQNPRHLVRRRGQEARLRCSPMKGHSHVYWYRQLPEEGLKFMVYLQKENIIDESGMPKERFSAEFPKEGPSILRIQQVVRGDSAAYFCASSPMGHQETQYFGPGTRLLVL.

This chain joins TRBV11-2 and TRBJ2-5; absent DNA, TCRdb's TRBD1 call cannot be checked. Germline-derived CDR1 and CDR2 are SGHAT and FQNNGV. The CDR3 extends over 16 amino acids. The CDR3 sequence: CASSTRGGTGTETQYF.

The chain links TRBV29-1 to TRBJ1-4. CDR1 SQVTM and CDR2 ANQGSEA come from the germline V gene. This CDR3 region has 13 residues. The CDR3 region is CSVEGLNREKLFF.

J is TRBJ1-6 and V is TRBV2; TCRdb lists TRBD1, though no DNA is available to test this call. Germline V gives CDR1 SNHLY, CDR2 FYNNEI. The CDR3 loop spans 14 amino acids. CDR3: CASSEYRPDSPLHF.

This chain connects TRBV5-1 to TRBJ1-1; with no DNA, the TCRdb D assignment of TRBD1 cannot be verified. The CDR3 extends over 17 amino acids. Germline values: CDR1 SGHRS, CDR2 YFSETQ. The CDR3 reads CASSKGGGTGIVVEAFF.

CDR3 in amino acids: CASKNGHDYEQYF. The chain combines TRBV6-2 or TRBV6-3 with TRBJ2-7; without DNA, the TCRdb call of TRBD1 cannot be checked. This CDR3 contains 13 residues. Germline V gene sequence: CDR1 MNHEY, CDR2 SVGEGT.